Below, 21 T cell receptor beta chains from the same sample are listed, as sequenced in a study of multiple sclerosis patients with progressive multifocal leukoencephalopathy. The time point was: roughly 13 months of natalizumab therapy. TCRdb's copy holds only in-frame clones and misses some; the assay was immunoSEQ multiplex PCR. The table lists about 25,000 clones, roughly 90% of them singletons. This specimen was PBMCs, taken from a patient treated with natalizumab. The receptors derive from a young man with multiple sclerosis.

The chain has TRBV15 and TRBJ1-3, with 7 bases that match TRBD1. Trimming cost V 1 base and J 2 bases; bases outside gene matches: 2. This CDR3 has 15 amino acids. In germline, CDR1 is LNHNV, CDR2 YYDKDF (reference sequence). In nucleotides, the CDR3 is TGTGCCACCAGCAGAGTAACAGGGGCTGGAAACACCATATATTTT. Translation gives CATSRVTGAGNTIYF.

The V and J genes are TRBV2 and TRBJ2-7; 8 bases map to TRBD2. This CDR3 comprises 16 residues. Per the germline V gene, CDR1 is SNHLY and CDR2 is FYNNEI. With V trimmed by 3 bases and J by 1 base, 8 bases remained unmatched. The CDR3 protein is CASSDFGGGRSYEQYF. The CDR3 DNA reads as TGTGCCAGCAGTGACTTCGGGGGGGGCCGATCCTACGAGCAGTACTTC.

This clone has just a few counts. This chain uses TRBV29-1 with TRBJ2-3, with D possibly matching TRBD2 (5 bases). V was shortened by 4 bases and J by 2 bases, with 16 bases between the two germline ends. The CDR3 is 15 amino acids. Germline CDR1 and CDR2: SQVTM and ANQGSEA. Written as DNA, the CDR3 is TGCAGCGTTGTAAGGGTGGGAGAGACCACAGATACGCAGTATTTT. The encoded protein is CSVVRVGETTDTQYF.

V gene TRBV5-6 combines with J gene TRBJ2-7, with D perhaps assigned TRBD1 or TRBD2 (5 bases each). The CDR3 consists of 16 residues. Germline CDR1 SGHDT, CDR2 YYEEEE. With 3 bases removed from V and 4 bases from J, the gap between germline ends came to 20 bases. CDR3 region: CASSCGRTDKPYEQYF. For the CDR3, the DNA is TGTGCCAGCAGCTGCGGGCGGACGGACAAACCTTACGAGCAGTACTTC.

This clone was seen a few times. The J gene is TRBJ2-2, the V gene TRBV10-2; 10 bases are shared with TRBD1. This CDR3 comprises 13 residues. Per germline, CDR1 WSHSY and CDR2 SAAADI. V lost 11 bases to trimming and J lost 7 bases; unmatched junction nucleotides: 7. Written as DNA, the CDR3 is TGCGCCTGCCGAGGACAGGGGGTCGGGGAGCTGTTTTTT. Translation gives CACRGQGVGELFF.

This chain connects TRBV14 to TRBJ1-1, with D unresolved. CDR3 length: 16 amino acids. V gave up 1 base and J gave up 0 bases, with 12 bases separating them. The germline V gene encodes CDR1 SGHDN and CDR2 FVKESK. The CDR3 sequence is CASSQGVGAVNTEAFF. The CDR3 bases are TGTGCCAGCAGCCAAGGAGTCGGTGCAGTGAACACTGAAGCTTTCTTT.

V and J are TRBV7-8 and TRBJ2-4; 7 bases align to TRBD1. The CDR3 is made up of 13 amino acids. Germline values: CDR1 SGHVS, CDR2 FQNEAQ. J was trimmed by 9 bases and V by 4 bases; bases with no gene match: 6. The DNA of the CDR3 is TGTGCCAGCAGCTCGCGACAGGGAAGCATTCAGTACTTC. It specifies CASSSRQGSIQYF. Supplemented by reference TRBV7-8 and TRBJ2-4, the full variable domain reads GAGVSQSPRYKVAKRGQDVALRCDPISGHVSLFWYQQALGQGPEFLTYFQNEAQLDKSGLPSDRFFAERPEGSVSTLKIQRTQQEDSAVYLCASSSRQGSIQYFGAGTRLSVL.

V and J are TRBV5-1 and TRBJ1-1; D is perhaps TRBD1 (5 bases). The CDR3 loop spans 14 amino acids. Germline V gene lookup returns CDR1 SGHRS and CDR2 YFSETQ. Trimming removed 2 bases from V and 1 base from J, with 9 bases in between. The CDR3 coding sequence is TGCGCCAGCAGCTTCGGGGGGACGAACACTGAAGCTTTCTTT. Its protein product is CASSFGGTNTEAFF.

The chain uses TRBV5-5 and TRBJ2-7; 10 bases align to TRBD1. V trimming: 4 bases; J trimming: 3 bases; junction bases outside the gene matches: 4. Germline V gene sequence: CDR1 SGHKS, CDR2 YYEKEE (reference sequence). The CDR3 extends over 14 amino acids. Here the CDR3 DNA reads TGTGCCAGCAGCCTCGGACAGGGGGGCTACGAGCAGTACGTC. Translating it yields CASSLGQGGYEQYV.

This rearrangement joins TRBV6-6 to TRBJ1-5; D is perhaps TRBD1 (5 bases). The CDR3 loop spans 16 amino acids. The V end was cut by 0 bases, the J end by 3 bases, with 12 bases between. Germline CDR1 and CDR2: MNHNY and SVGAGI (reference sequence). The CDR3 region has the DNA TGTGCCAGCAGTTACTCCATAGACAGACACAATCAGCCCCAGCATTTT. It specifies CASSYSIDRHNQPQHF.

This clone was seen only once. The chain employs TRBV7-2 and TRBJ2-1, with a weak D call TRBD1 (6 bases). CDR3 length: 15 amino acids. V shed 6 bases and J shed 5 bases, with 17 bases lying between them. Germline values: CDR1 SGHTA, CDR2 FQGNSA. The CDR3 region has the DNA TGTGCCAGCAGTCATGATACCGGGACACACAATGAGCAGTTCTTC. Protein sequence: CASSHDTGTHNEQFF.

The gene calls are TRBV18 and TRBJ2-2; the match to TRBD2 covers 7 bases. CDR3 length equals 15 residues. Per germline, CDR1 KGHSH and CDR2 LQKENI. Trimming removed 2 bases from V and 5 bases from J; junction bases left unmatched: 5. The CDR3 loop is CASSPGASGTGELFF. CDR3 in DNA: TGTGCCAGCTCACCAGGAGCTAGCGGAACCGGGGAGCTGTTTTTT.

The chain joins TRBV5-1 to TRBJ2-2, with 10 bases identical to TRBD2. Per the germline V gene, CDR1 is SGHRS and CDR2 is YFSETQ. The CDR3 length is 19 residues. V was pared by 5 bases and J by 2 bases, with 15 bases of the junction left unmatched. In nucleotides, the CDR3 is TGCGCCAGCAGGGCCGGGACAACAGGACTAGCGGATAACACCGGGGAGCTGTTTTTT. Translated: CASRAGTTGLADNTGELFF.

V usage is TRBV11-2 and J usage is TRBJ2-5, with D possibly TRBD2 on 5 matching bases. The J call may be mistaken, given a closer DNA end match to TRBJ2-7. The CDR3 spans 15 residues. Germline values: CDR1 SGHAT, CDR2 FQNNGV. DNA for the CDR3: TGTGCCAGCAGCTTAGAGGCCGGGAACGCCTACGAGCAGTACTTC. Amino acid sequence: CASSLEAGNAYEQYF.

The J gene is TRBJ2-2, the V gene TRBV2, with 8 bases matching TRBD2. Looked up from germline, CDR1 is SNHLY and CDR2 is FYNNEI. The CDR3 covers 13 residues. V lost 6 bases to trimming and J lost 5 bases; unmatched junction nucleotides: 2. This CDR3 reads CASSQRETGELFF. The CDR3 nucleotides are TGTGCCAGCAGCCAGCGGGAGACCGGGGAGCTGTTTTTT. Filled out from reference TRBV2 and TRBJ2-2, the complete variable domain reads EPEVTQTPSHQVTQMGQEVILRCVPISNHLYFYWYRQILGQKVEFLVSFYNNEISEKSEIFDDQFSVERPDGSNFTLKIRSTKLEDSAMYFCASSQRETGELFFGEGSRLTVL.

The gene calls are TRBV6-5 and TRBJ2-5; no clear D gene. With 4 bases removed from V and 1 base from J, the gap between germline ends came to 7 bases. CDR1 is MNHEY, CDR2 SVGAGI, per germline. The CDR3 spans 13 residues. CDR3 loop: CASSSYGQETQYF. The DNA for the CDR3 is TGTGCCAGCAGTTCTTACGGCCAAGAGACCCAGTACTTC.

This clone was detected only once. The gene calls are TRBV20-1 and TRBJ2-3; D gene uncertain. Germline V lookup: CDR1 DFQATT, CDR2 SNEGSKA (reference sequence). Trimming took off 3 bases at V and 2 bases at J, with 3 bases between the two ends. The CDR3 length is 11 residues. DNA of the CDR3: TGCAGTGCTAGTCACACAGATACGCAGTATTTT. It codes for CSASHTDTQYF.

The gene calls are TRBV5-1 and TRBJ2-7, with D perhaps matching TRBD1 (6 bases). The germline V gene encodes CDR1 SGHRS and CDR2 YFSETQ. This CDR3 spans 11 amino acids. Trimming left V 4 bases short and J 6 bases short, with 8 bases between. The CDR3 is CASSADSEQYF. The DNA of the CDR3 is TGCGCCAGCAGCGCGGACAGCGAGCAGTACTTC.

This chain connects TRBV29-1 to TRBJ2-7; D is perhaps TRBD2 (5 bases). CDR3 length equals 13 residues. Trimming left V 1 base short and J 7 bases short, with 14 bases between. Germline CDR1 and CDR2: SQVTM and ANQGSEA. Here the CDR3 DNA reads TGCAGCGTTGAAGTAGCGCCCCAAGGGGAGCAGTACTTC. Its translation: CSVEVAPQGEQYF.

The chain couples TRBV19 to TRBJ1-5; unclear D gene. V shed 2 bases and J shed 0 bases, with 5 bases lying between them. Germline-derived CDR1 and CDR2 are LNHDA and SQIVND (reference sequence). This CDR3 has 14 residues. CDR3 loop: CASSIRDSNQPQHF. CDR3 nucleotide sequence: TGTGCCAGTAGTATACGGGATAGCAATCAGCCCCAGCATTTT.

This clone was picked up one time. The CDR3 DNA reads TGTGCCAGCAGCCCCGACTATCTCCCTTCCTACAATGAGCAGTTCTTC. It translates to CASSPDYLPSYNEQFF. This chain connects TRBV5-4 to TRBJ2-1; D may be TRBD2 (5 bases). V dropped 4 bases and J dropped 1 base, with 15 bases sitting between them. CDR3 length: 16 amino acids. CDR1 and CDR2 from the germline V gene are SGHNT and YYREEE (reference sequence).